This paragraph reports one T cell receptor (beta chain). The antigen is undetermined. Trimming removed 0 bases at V and 2 bases at J, with 12 bases between. Germline V lookup: CDR1 SGDLS, CDR2 YYNGEE. The CDR3 runs 15 residues. Treatment in this sample: 19 received Ad26.COV2.S at low or high dose, single or two shots; about 5 received placebo; per-sample allocation not given. All samples were drawn on day 63, counting from the first vaccine or placebo injection. An 18-55-year-old adult in Boston served as donor. The data belong to a study of Ad26.COV2.S vaccination and SARS-CoV-2 variants. Whole-study results and caveats: Reportedly, spike-specific CD8+ and CD4+ T cell responses achieved substantial breadth once vaccination had taken place. Measurements of TCR breadth and depth may have given underestimates of the total T cell responses.

Clones were sequenced by immunoSEQ multiplex PCR, and TCRdb holds only the in-frame ones, with some missing. The table includes a few hundred thousand clones, approximately 90% detected once. The source is a person between 18 and 65 years old who received the Ad26.COV2.S COVID-19 vaccine or a placebo. The rearrangement uses TRBV9 and TRBJ2-7, with D maybe TRBD2 (6 bases). Sequencing was performed on peripheral blood, taken in a trial of Ad26.COV2.S vaccine versus placebo. The CDR3 reads CASSVGWGGPYEQYF. CDR3 sequence (DNA): TGTGCCAGCAGCGTAGGTTGGGGAGGACCCTACGAGCAGTACTTC.